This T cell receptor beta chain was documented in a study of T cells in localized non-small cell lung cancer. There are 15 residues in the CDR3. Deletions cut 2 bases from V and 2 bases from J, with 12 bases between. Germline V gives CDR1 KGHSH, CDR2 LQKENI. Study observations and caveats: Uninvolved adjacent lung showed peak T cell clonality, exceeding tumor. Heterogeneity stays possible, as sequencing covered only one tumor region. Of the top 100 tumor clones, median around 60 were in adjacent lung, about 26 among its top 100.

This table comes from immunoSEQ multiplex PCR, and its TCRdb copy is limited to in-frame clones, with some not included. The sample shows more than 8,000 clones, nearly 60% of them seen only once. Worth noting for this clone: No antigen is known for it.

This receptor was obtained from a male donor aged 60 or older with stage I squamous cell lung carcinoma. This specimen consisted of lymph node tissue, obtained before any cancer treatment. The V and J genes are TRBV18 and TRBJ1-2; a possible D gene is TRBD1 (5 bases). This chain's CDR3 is CASSPTGDGNYGYTF. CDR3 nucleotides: TGTGCCAGCTCACCAACGGGGGACGGCAACTATGGCTACACCTTC.